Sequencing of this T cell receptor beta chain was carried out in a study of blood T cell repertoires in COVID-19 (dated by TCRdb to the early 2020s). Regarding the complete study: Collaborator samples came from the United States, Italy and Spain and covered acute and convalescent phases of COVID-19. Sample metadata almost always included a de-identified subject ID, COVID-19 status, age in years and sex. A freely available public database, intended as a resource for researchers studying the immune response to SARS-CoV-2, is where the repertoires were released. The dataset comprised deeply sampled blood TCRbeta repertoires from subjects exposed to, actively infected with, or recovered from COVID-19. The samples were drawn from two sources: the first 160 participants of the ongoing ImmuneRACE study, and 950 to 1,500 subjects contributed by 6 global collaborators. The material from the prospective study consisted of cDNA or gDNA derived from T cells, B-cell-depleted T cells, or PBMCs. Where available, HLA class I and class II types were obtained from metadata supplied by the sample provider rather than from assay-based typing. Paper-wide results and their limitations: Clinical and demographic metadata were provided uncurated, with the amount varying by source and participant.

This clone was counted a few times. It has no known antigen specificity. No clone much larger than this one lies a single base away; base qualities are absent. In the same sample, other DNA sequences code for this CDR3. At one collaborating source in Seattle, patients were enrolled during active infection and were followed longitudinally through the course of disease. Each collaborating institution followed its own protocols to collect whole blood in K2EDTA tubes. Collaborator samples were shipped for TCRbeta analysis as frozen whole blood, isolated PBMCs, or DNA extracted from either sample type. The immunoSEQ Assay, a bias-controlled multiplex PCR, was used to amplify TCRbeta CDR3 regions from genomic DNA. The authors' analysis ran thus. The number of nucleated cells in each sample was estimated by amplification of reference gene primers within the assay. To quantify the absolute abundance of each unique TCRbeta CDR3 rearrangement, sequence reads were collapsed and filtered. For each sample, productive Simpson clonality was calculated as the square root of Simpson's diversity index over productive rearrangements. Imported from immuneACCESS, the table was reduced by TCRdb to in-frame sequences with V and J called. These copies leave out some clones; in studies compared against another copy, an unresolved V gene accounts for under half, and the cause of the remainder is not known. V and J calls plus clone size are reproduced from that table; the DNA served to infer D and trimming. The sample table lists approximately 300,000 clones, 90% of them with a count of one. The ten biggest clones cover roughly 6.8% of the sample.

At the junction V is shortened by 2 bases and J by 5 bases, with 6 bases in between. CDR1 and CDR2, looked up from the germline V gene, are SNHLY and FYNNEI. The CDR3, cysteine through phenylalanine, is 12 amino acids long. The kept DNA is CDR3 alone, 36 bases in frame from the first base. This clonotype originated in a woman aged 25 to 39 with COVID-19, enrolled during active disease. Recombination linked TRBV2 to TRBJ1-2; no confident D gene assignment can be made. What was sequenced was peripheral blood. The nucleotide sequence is TGTGCCAGCAGTGAATCGGGGTATGGCTACACCTTC. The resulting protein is CASSESGYGYTF.